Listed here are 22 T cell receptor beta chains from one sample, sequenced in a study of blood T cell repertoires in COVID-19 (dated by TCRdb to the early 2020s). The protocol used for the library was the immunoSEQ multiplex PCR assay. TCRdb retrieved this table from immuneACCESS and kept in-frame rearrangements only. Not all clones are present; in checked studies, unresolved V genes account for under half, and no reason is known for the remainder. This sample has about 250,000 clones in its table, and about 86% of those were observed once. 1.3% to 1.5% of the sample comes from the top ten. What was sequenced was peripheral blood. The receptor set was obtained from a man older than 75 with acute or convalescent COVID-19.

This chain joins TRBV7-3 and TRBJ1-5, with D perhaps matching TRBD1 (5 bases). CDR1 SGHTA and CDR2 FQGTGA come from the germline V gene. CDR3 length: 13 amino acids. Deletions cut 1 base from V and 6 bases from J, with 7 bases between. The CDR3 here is CASSLSRGQPQHF. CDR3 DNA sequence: TGTGCCAGCAGCTTAAGTAGGGGTCAGCCCCAGCATTTT.

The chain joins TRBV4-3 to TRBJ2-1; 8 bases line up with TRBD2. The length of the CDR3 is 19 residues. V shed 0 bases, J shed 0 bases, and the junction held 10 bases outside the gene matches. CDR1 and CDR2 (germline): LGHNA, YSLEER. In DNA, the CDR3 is TGCGCCAGCAGCCAAGAGAACAGCGGGAGAGCGGGCTCCTACAATGAGCAGTTCTTC. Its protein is CASSQENSGRAGSYNEQFF.

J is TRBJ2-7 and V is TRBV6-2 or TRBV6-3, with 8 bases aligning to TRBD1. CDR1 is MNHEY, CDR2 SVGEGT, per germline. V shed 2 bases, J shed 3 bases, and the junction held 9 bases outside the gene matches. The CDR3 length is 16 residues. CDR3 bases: TGTGCCAGCAGTTACGGAACCGGGACAGGATACTACGAGCAGTACTTC. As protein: CASSYGTGTGYYEQYF.

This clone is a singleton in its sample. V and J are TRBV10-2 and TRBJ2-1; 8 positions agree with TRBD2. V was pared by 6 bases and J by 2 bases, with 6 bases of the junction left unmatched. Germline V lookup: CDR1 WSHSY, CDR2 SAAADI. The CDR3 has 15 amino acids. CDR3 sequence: CASRNGRETYNEQFF. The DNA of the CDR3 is TGCGCCAGCAGGAACGGGAGGGAAACCTACAATGAGCAGTTCTTC.

The CDR3 DNA sequence: TGTGCCAGCTCCGCCGCATTACAGGGGTCAAATTTCTACGAGCAGTACTTC. It is translated as CASSAALQGSNFYEQYF. The chain employs TRBV18 and TRBJ2-7; TRBD1 aligns across 7 bases. V shed 6 bases, J shed 3 bases, and the junction held 17 bases outside the gene matches. CDR3 size: 17 residues. CDR1 KGHSH and CDR2 LQKENI come from the germline V gene.

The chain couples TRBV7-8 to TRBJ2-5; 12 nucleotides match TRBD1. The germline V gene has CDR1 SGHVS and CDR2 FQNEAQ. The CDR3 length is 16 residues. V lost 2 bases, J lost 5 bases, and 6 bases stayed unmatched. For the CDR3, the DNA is TGTGCCAGCAGCTTATTGGGACAGGGGGCCCACGAGACCCAGTACTTC. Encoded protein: CASSLLGQGAHETQYF.

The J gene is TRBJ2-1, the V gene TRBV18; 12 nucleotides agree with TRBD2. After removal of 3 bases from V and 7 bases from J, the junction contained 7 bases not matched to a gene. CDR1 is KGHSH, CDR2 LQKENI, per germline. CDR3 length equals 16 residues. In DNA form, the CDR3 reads TGTGCCAGCTCACCTCCGGGGACTAGCGGGCTGAATGAGCAGTTCTTC. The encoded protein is CASSPPGTSGLNEQFF.

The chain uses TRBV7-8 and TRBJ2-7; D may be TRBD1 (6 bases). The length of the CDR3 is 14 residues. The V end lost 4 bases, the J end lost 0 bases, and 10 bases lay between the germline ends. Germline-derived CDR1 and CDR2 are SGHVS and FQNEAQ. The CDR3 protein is CASSSRGLSYEQYF. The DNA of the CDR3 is TGTGCCAGCAGCTCCAGGGGCCTCTCCTACGAGCAGTACTTC. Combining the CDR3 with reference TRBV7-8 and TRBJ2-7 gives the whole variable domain GAGVSQSPRYKVAKRGQDVALRCDPISGHVSLFWYQQALGQGPEFLTYFQNEAQLDKSGLPSDRFFAERPEGSVSTLKIQRTQQEDSAVYLCASSSRGLSYEQYFGPGTRLTVT.

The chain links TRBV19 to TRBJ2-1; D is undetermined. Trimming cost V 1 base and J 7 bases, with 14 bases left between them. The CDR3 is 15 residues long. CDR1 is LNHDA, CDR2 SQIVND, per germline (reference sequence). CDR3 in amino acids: CASSIVRVALNEQFF. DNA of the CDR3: TGTGCCAGTAGTATAGTCCGCGTCGCGTTGAATGAGCAGTTCTTC.

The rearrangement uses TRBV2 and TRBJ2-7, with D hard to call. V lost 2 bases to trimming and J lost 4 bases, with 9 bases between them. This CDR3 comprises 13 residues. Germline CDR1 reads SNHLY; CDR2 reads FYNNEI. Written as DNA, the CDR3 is TGTGCCAGCAGTGAACAAGAGATTTACGAGCAGTACTTC. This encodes CASSEQEIYEQYF.

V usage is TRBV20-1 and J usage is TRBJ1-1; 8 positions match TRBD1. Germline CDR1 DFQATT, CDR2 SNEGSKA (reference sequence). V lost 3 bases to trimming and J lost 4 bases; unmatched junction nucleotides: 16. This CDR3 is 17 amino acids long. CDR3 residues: CSASYRGERHVGTEAFF. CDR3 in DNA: TGCAGTGCTAGTTACAGGGGGGAAAGGCATGTGGGCACTGAAGCTTTCTTT.

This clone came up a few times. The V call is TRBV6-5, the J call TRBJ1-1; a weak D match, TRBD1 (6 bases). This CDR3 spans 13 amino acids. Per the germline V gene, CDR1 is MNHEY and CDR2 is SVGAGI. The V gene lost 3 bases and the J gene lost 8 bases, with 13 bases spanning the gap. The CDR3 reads CASSYEGDREAFF. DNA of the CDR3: TGTGCCAGCAGTTATGAGGGGGATCGGGAAGCTTTCTTT.

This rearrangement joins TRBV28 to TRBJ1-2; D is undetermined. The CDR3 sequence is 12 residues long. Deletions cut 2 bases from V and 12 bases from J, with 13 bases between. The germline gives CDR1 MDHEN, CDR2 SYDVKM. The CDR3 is CASSLVGYGDTF. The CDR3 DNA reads TGTGCCAGCAGTTTAGTGGGATACGGGGACACCTTC.

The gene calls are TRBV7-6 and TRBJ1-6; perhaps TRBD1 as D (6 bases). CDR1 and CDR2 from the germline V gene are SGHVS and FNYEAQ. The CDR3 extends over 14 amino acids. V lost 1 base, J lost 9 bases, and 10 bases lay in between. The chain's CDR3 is CASSLEGVASPLHF. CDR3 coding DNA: TGTGCCAGCAGCTTAGAGGGGGTAGCTTCACCCCTCCACTTT.

The CDR3 sequence: CASSLDLVSQKLFF. The CDR3 bases are TGTGCCAGCAGCTTAGACTTGGTGAGCCAAAAACTGTTTTTT. The rearrangement joins TRBV11-2 to TRBJ1-4; no clear D. The CDR3 has 14 residues. Trimming pared 0 bases from V and 9 bases from J, leaving 11 bases between. CDR1 SGHAT and CDR2 FQNNGV come from the germline V gene.

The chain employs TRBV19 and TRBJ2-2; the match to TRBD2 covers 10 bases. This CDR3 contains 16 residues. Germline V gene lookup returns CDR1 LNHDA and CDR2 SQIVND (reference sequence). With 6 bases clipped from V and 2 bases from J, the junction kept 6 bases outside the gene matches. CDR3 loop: CASSNLAGGNTGELFF. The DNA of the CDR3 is TGTGCCAGTAGCAATTTAGCGGGGGGAAACACCGGGGAGCTGTTTTTT.

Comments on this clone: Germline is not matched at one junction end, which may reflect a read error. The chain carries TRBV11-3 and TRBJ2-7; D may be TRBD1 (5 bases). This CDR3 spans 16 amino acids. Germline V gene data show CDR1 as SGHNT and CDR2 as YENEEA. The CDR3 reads CANSLDQARVVIEQYF. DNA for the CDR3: TGTGCCAACAGCTTAGATCAGGCCAGGGTAGTGATTGAGCAGTACTTC.

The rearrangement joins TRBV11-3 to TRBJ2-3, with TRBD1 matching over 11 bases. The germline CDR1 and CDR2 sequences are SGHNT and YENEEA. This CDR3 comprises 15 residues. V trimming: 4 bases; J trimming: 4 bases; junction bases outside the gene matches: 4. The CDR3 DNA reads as TGTGCCAGCAGCTCAGGACAGGGGGCTGCAGATACGCAGTATTTT. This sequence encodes CASSSGQGAADTQYF.

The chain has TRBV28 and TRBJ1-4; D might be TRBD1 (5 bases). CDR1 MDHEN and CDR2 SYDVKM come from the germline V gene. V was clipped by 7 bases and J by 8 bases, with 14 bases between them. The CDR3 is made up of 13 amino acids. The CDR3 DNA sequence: TGTGCCAGCATGGGAGGGGCCGGGGAAAAACTGTTTTTT. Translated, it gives CASMGGAGEKLFF. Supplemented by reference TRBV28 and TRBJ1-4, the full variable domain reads DVKVTQSSRYLVKRTGEKVFLECVQDMDHENMFWYRQDPGLGLRLIYFSYDVKMKEKGDIPEGYSVSREKKERFSLILESASTNQTSMYLCASMGGAGEKLFFGSGTQLSVL.

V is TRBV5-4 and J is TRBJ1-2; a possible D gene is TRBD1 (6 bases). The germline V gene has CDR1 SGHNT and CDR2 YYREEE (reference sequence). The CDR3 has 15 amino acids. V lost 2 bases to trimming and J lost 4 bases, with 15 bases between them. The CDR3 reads CASSFGVSRGYGYTF. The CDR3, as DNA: TGTGCCAGCAGCTTTGGTGTATCCAGGGGCTATGGCTACACCTTC.

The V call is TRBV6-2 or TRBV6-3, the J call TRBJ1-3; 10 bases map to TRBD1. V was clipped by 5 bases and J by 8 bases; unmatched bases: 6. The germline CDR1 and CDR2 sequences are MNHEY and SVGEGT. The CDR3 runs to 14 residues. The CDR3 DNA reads TGTGCCAGCAGTCGGGACAGGGGAACGGACACCATATATTTT. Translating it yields CASSRDRGTDTIYF.

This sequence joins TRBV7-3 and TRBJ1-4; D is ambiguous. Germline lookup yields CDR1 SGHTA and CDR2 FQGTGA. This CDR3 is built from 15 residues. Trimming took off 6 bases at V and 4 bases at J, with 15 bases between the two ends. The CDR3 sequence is CASSRGASNNEKLFF. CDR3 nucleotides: TGTGCCAGCAGTCGGGGAGCGTCTAATAATGAAAAACTGTTTTTT. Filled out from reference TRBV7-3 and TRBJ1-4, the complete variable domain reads GAGVSQTPSNKVTEKGKYVELRCDPISGHTALYWYRQSLGQGPEFLIYFQGTGAADDSGLPNDRFFAVRPEGSVSTLKIQRTERGDSAVYLCASSRGASNNEKLFFGSGTQLSVL.